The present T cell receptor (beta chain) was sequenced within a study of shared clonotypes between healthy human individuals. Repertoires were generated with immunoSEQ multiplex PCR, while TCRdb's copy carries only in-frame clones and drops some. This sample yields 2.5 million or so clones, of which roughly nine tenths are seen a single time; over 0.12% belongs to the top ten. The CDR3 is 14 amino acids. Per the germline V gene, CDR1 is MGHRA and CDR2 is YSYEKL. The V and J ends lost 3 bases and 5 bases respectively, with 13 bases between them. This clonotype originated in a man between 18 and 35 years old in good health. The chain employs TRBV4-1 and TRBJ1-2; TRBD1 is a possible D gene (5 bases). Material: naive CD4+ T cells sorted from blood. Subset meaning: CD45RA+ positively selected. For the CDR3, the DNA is TGCGCCAGCAGCCATTCCGGGACTCAGTATGGCTACACCTTC. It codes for CASSHSGTQYGYTF.